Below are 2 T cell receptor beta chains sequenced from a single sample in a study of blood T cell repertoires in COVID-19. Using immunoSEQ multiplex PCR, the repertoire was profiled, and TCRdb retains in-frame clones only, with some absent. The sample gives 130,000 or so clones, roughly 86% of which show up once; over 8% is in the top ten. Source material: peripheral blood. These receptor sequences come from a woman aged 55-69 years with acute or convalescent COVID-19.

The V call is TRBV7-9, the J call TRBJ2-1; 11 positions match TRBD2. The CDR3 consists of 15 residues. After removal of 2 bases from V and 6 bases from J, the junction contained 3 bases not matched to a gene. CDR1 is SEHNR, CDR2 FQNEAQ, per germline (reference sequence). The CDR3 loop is CASSLISGGANEQFF. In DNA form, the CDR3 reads TGTGCCAGCAGCTTAATTAGCGGGGGGGCCAATGAGCAGTTCTTC.

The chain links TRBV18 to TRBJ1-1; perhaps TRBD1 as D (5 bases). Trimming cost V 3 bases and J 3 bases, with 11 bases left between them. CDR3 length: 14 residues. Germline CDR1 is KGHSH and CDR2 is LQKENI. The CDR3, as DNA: TGTGCCAGCTCACCGTACGCCAGGGACACTGAAGCTTTCTTT. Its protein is CASSPYARDTEAFF. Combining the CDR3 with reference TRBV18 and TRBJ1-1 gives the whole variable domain NAGVMQNPRHLVRRRGQEARLRCSPMKGHSHVYWYRQLPEEGLKFMVYLQKENIIDESGMPKERFSAEFPKEGPSILRIQQVVRGDSAAYFCASSPYARDTEAFFGQGTRLTVV.